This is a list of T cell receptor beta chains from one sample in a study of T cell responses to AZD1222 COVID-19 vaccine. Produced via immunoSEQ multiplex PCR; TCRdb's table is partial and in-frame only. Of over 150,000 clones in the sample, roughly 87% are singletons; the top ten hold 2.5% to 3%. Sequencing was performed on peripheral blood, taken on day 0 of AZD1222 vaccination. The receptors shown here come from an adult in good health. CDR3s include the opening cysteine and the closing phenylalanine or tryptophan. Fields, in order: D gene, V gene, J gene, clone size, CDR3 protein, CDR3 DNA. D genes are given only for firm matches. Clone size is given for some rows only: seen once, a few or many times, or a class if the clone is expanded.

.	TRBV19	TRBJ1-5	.	CASSILGLGDQPQHF	TGTGCCAGTAGTATACTGGGCTTAGGGGATCAGCCCCAGCATTTT
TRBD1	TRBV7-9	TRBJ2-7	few	CASSLGTGSGYEQYF	TGTGCCAGCAGCTTAGGGACAGGGTCCGGCTACGAGCAGTACTTC
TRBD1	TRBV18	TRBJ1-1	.	CASSPATGQTEAFF	TGTGCCAGCTCACCCGCGACAGGGCAGACTGAAGCTTTCTTT
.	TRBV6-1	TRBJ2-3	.	CASSEAGGTDTQYF	TGTGCCAGCAGTGAAGCCGGGGGAACAGATACGCAGTATTTT
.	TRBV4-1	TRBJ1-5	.	CASSQIRDQPQHF	TGCGCCAGCAGCCAAATTCGGGATCAGCCCCAGCATTTT
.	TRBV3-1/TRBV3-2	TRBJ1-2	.	CASTRFRDDYGYTF	TGTGCCAGCACCCGGTTCCGGGACGACTATGGCTACACCTTC
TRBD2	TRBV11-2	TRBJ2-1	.	CASSQTPSGGHNEQFF	TGTGCCAGCAGCCAAACTCCTAGCGGGGGACACAATGAGCAGTTCTTC
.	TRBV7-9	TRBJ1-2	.	CASSLAGGSYGYTF	TGTGCCAGCAGCTTAGCGGGGGGTTCCTATGGCTACACCTTC
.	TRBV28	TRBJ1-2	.	CASRRQEFYGYTF	TGTGCCAGCAGACGACAGGAATTCTATGGCTACACCTTC
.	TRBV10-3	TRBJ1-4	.	CAIRAADSTNEKLFF	TGTGCCATCAGGGCGGCGGATTCAACTAATGAAAAACTGTTTTTT
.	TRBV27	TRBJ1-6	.	CASGAYSPLHF	TGTGCCAGCGGCGCCTATTCACCCCTCCACTTT
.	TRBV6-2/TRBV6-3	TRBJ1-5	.	CASSPWGGQFGNQPQHF	TGTGCCAGCAGCCCTTGGGGTGGCCAGTTTGGCAATCAGCCCCAGCATTTT
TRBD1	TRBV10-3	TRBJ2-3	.	CATGQGSTDTQYF	TGTGCCACAGGACAGGGAAGCACAGATACGCAGTATTTT
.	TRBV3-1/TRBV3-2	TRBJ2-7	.	CASSQAPGNYEQYF	TGTGCCAGCAGCCAAGCGCCAGGCAACTACGAGCAGTACTTC
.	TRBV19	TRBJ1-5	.	CASSSVDSNQPQHF	TGTGCCAGTAGTAGCGTAGATAGCAATCAGCCCCAGCATTTT
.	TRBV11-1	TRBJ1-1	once	CASSSQTGGTEAFF	TGTGCCAGCAGCTCTCAGACAGGAGGAACTGAAGCTTTCTTT
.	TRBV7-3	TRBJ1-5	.	CASSLSMDQPQHF	TGTGCCAGCAGCTTAAGTATGGATCAGCCCCAGCATTTT
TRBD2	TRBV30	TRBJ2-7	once	CAWSPTSGRAQQYF	TGTGCCTGGAGTCCGACTAGCGGGAGGGCTCAACAGTACTTC
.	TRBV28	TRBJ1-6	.	CASTSGQLNSPLHF	TGTGCCAGCACCTCTGGACAGTTAAATTCACCCCTCCACTTT
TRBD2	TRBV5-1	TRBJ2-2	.	CASSPLAGGTGELFF	TGCGCCAGCAGCCCACTAGCGGGAGGCACCGGGGAGCTGTTTTTT
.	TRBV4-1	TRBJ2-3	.	CASSQEWGVHGTDTQYF	TGCGCCAGCAGCCAAGAATGGGGAGTGCACGGGACAGATACGCAGTATTTT
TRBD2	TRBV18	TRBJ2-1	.	CASSPTSGRNEQFF	TGTGCCAGCTCACCAACTAGCGGGAGAAATGAGCAGTTCTTC
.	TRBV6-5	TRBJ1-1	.	CASRFRDTEAFF	TGTGCCAGCAGGTTCAGGGACACTGAAGCTTTCTTT
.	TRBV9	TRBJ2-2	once	CASSVGGGTTGELFF	TGTGCCAGCAGCGTGGGCGGAGGGACCACCGGGGAGCTGTTTTTT
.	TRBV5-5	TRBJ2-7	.	CASSLALDEQYF	TGTGCCAGCAGCTTGGCTTTAGACGAGCAGTACTTC
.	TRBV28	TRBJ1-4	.	CASRVPNEKLFF	TGTGCCAGCAGAGTCCCCAATGAAAAACTGTTTTTT
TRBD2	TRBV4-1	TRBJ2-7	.	CASSQEPGLAAYEQYF	TGCGCCAGCAGCCAAGAACCGGGACTAGCGGCCTACGAGCAGTACTTC